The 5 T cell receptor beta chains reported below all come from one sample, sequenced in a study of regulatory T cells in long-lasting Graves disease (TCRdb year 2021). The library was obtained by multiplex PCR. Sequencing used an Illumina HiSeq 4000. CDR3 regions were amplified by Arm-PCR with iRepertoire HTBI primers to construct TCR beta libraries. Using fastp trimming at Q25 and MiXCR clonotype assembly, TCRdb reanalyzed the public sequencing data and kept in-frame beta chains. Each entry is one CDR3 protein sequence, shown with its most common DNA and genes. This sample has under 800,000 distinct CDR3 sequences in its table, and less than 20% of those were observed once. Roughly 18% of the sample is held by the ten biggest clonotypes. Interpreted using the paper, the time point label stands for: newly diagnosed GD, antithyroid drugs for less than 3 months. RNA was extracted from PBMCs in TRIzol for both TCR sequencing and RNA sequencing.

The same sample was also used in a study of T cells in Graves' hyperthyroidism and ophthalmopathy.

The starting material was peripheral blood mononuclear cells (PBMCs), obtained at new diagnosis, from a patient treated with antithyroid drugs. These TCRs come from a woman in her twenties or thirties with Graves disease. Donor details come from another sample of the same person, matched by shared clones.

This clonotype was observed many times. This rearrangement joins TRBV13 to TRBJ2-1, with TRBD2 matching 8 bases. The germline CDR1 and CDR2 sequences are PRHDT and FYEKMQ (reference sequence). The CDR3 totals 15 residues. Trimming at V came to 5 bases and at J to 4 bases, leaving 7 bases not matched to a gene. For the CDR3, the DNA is TGTGCCAGCAGCCAGAGCGGGGGACGTTACAATGAGCAGTTCTTC. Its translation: CASSQSGGRYNEQFF. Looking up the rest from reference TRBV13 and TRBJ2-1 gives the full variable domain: AAGVIQSPRHLIKEKRETATLKCYPIPRHDTVYWYQQGPGQDPQFLISFYEKMQSDKGSIPDRFSAQQFSDYHSELNMSSLELGDSALYFCASSQSGGRYNEQFFGPGTRLTVL.

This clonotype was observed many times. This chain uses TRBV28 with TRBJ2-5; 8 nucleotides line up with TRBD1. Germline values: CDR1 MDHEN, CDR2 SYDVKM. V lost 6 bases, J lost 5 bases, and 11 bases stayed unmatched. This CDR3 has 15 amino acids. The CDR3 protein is CASSLDRGREETQYF. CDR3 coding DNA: TGTGCCAGCAGCCTAGACAGGGGTAGGGAGGAGACCCAGTACTTC.

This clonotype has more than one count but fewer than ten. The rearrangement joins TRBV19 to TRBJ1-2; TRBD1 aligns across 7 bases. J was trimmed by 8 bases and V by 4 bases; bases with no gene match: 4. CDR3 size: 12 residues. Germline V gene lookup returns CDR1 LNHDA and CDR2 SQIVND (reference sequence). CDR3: CASSTHRGGYTF. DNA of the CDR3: TGTGCCAGTAGTACGCACAGGGGCGGCTACACCTTC.

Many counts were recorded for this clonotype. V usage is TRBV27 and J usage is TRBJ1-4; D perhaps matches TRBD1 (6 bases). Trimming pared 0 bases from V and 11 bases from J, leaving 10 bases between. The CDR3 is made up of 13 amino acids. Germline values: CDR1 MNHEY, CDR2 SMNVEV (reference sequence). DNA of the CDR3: TGTGCCAGCAGTTTATCGGCAGGGGACAAACTGTTTTTT. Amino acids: CASSLSAGDKLFF.

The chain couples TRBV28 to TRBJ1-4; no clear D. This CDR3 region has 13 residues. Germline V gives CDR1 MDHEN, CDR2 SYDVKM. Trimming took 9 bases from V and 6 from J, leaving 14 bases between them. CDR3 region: CASSLRADEKLFF. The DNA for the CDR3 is TGTGCCAGTAGCCTTAGGGCGGATGAAAAACTGTTTTTT.